The 17 T cell receptor beta chains listed next were all sequenced from one sample in a study of T-cell memory formation after mild COVID-19. TCRdb reprocessed the 5' RACE reads via MiXCR and lists one record per CDR3 protein. There are 150,000 to 200,000 distinct CDR3 sequences in the sample; 30% to 35% occur only once, and 12% lies in the top ten. Sequencing input: PBMCs or a T cell subset sorted from them (not recorded which). These receptors were obtained from an adult woman who had mild COVID-19 (a few samples of this study predate the infection). Cell type and time point are not known.

This clonotype was counted ten times or more. The DNA for the CDR3 is TGTGCCAGCAGTTACGCGTTCGGAGGCCCCGCGGGTGAAAAACTGTTTTTT. It codes for CASSYAFGGPAGEKLFF. This rearrangement joins TRBV6-2 or TRBV6-3 to TRBJ1-4, with D unclear. The CDR3 spans 17 residues. V lost 2 bases, J lost 7 bases, and 20 bases lay in between. Germline loops: CDR1 MNHEY, CDR2 SVGEGT.

V usage is TRBV5-1 and J usage is TRBJ2-5; D possibly corresponds to TRBD2 (7 bases). The CDR3 has 17 amino acids. Trimming took 1 base from V and 4 from J, leaving 20 bases between them. CDR1 is SGHRS, CDR2 YFSETQ, per germline. The CDR3 protein is CASSLSPRGAGGETQYF. The DNA for the CDR3 is TGCGCCAGCAGCTTGAGTCCCCGGGGGGCCGGAGGAGAGACCCAGTACTTC.

This clonotype has just one count. V gene TRBV6-5 combines with J gene TRBJ1-2; 7 bases are a match to TRBD1. Trimming took 5 bases from V and 9 from J; bases not matched to a gene: 15. The V gene's germline CDR1 is MNHEY and CDR2 SVGAGI. The CDR3 has 15 amino acids. In nucleotides, the CDR3 is TGTGCCAGCAGTCAGGGGATAGACAGGGCGCGTTGCTACACCTTC. As protein: CASSQGIDRARCYTF.

A few counts support this clonotype. One end of the junction is discordant with germline, which a read error may explain. The rearrangement uses TRBV5-1 and TRBJ2-1, with 7 bases that match TRBD2. From germline, CDR1 is SGHRS and CDR2 YFSETQ. The CDR3 is made up of 14 amino acids. CDR3 DNA sequence: TGCGCCAGCAGTTTGGAGGGAGGGCCAGGGGAGCAGTTCTTC. Translated: CASSLEGGPGEQFF.

The rearrangement joins TRBV4-2 to TRBJ2-3; TRBD2 matches 10 bases. Germline V lookup: CDR1 LGHNA, CDR2 YNFKEQ. The junction had 0 bases not matched to a gene; V was cut back by 0 bases and J by 0 bases. This CDR3 spans 16 amino acids. CDR3 DNA: TGTGCCAGCAGCCAAGAACTAGCGGGGAGCACAGATACGCAGTATTTT. Encoded protein: CASSQELAGSTDTQYF.

The chain links TRBV7-2 to TRBJ2-1; D is unresolved. The ends were cut back, 1 base at V and 7 bases at J, with 8 bases in the middle. The CDR3 totals 13 residues. Germline V gives CDR1 SGHTA, CDR2 FQGNSA. The CDR3: CASSLGYGNEQFF. The CDR3 coding sequence is TGTGCCAGCAGCTTAGGTTATGGTAATGAGCAGTTCTTC. The full variable domain, in which reference TRBV7-2 and TRBJ2-1 provide the parts outside the CDR3, is GAGVSQSPSNKVTEKGKDVELRCDPISGHTALYWYRQSLGQGLEFLIYFQGNSAPDKSGLPSDRFSAERTGGSVSTLTIQRTQQEDSAVYLCASSLGYGNEQFFGPGTRLTVL.

This clonotype has a count of ten or more. The chain links TRBV20-1 to TRBJ2-7, with D hard to call. This CDR3 comprises 11 residues. In germline, CDR1 is DFQATT, CDR2 SNEGSKA (reference sequence). CDR3 loop: CSLLSSYEQYF. CDR3 nucleotides: TGCAGCCTCCTGAGCTCCTACGAGCAGTACTTC.

V and J are TRBV15 and TRBJ1-1; D perhaps matches TRBD1 (5 bases). With 0 bases removed from V and 6 bases from J, the gap between germline ends came to 11 bases. The CDR3 extends over 14 amino acids. Germline assignment: CDR1 LNHNV and CDR2 YYDKDF (reference sequence). CDR3: CATSRDLARAEAFF. Written as DNA, the CDR3 is TGTGCCACCAGCAGAGATCTTGCCAGGGCTGAAGCTTTCTTT.

The gene calls are TRBV5-1 and TRBJ2-7; tentatively, D is TRBD2 (6 bases). The length of the CDR3 is 15 residues. V was clipped by 0 bases and J by 2 bases, with 12 bases between them. CDR1 SGHRS and CDR2 YFSETQ come from the germline V gene. As DNA, the CDR3 is TGCGCCAGCAGCTTGGTGGCTAGCGCAACCTACGAGCAGTACTTC. It translates to CASSLVASATYEQYF.

This clonotype has just a few counts. V gene TRBV5-1 combines with J gene TRBJ1-1, with a possible D match to TRBD1 (6 bases). The CDR3 spans 15 residues. The germline V gene encodes CDR1 SGHRS and CDR2 YFSETQ. V was shortened by 0 bases and J by 9 bases, with 18 bases between the two germline ends. As DNA, the CDR3 is TGCGCCAGCAGCTTGGGGGGGGCAGGAGCAATGAAAGCTTTCTTT. It is translated as CASSLGGAGAMKAFF.

The table lists this clonotype with many counts. The chain joins TRBV19 to TRBJ2-5; unclear D gene. CDR1 and CDR2 (germline): LNHDA, SQIVND (reference sequence). CDR3 length equals 14 residues. V shed 3 bases and J shed 1 base, with 9 bases lying between them. The CDR3 DNA follows: TGTGCCAGTAGTATTGATCACAGCCAAGAGACCCAGTACTTC. It yields the protein CASSIDHSQETQYF.

This clonotype has only a few counts. The genes are TRBV7-3 and TRBJ2-1, with 8 bases that match TRBD2. V was pared by 4 bases and J by 7 bases, with 3 bases of the junction left unmatched. From germline, CDR1 is SGHTA and CDR2 FQGTGA. The CDR3 runs 13 residues. The CDR3 region is CASSSRLANEQFF. CDR3 nucleotide sequence: TGTGCCAGCAGCTCCCGACTAGCGAATGAGCAGTTCTTC.

The chain recombines TRBV4-3 with TRBJ2-1; 12 nucleotides agree with TRBD2. CDR1 and CDR2 (germline): LGHNA, YSLEER. The CDR3 runs to 16 residues. V dropped 2 bases and J dropped 3; count of bases not matched to a gene: 2. The CDR3 DNA follows: TGCGCCAGCAGCCAACAGACTAGCGGGAGCTACAATGAGCAGTTCTTC. This gives the protein CASSQQTSGSYNEQFF.

This clonotype appeared a single time. This chain links TRBV5-1 with TRBJ2-5, with a possible D match to TRBD1 (6 bases). There are 16 residues in the CDR3. Germline lookup yields CDR1 SGHRS and CDR2 YFSETQ. The germline V and J ends were trimmed by 0 bases and 4 bases, with 16 bases remaining between them. The CDR3 nucleotides read TGCGCCAGCAGCTTGGCTCCGACAGGTGTACTAGAGACCCAGTACTTC. Encoded protein: CASSLAPTGVLETQYF.

This clonotype was seen a few times. The chain carries TRBV12-3 or TRBV12-4 and TRBJ1-5; unclear D gene. Trimming left V 3 bases short and J 0 bases short, with 9 bases between. The CDR3 is made up of 15 amino acids. The CDR3 nucleotides read TGTGCCAGCAGTTTCTCCTTTACTAGCAATCAGCCCCAGCATTTT. Protein product: CASSFSFTSNQPQHF.

This clonotype appeared a few times. V is TRBV7-9 and J is TRBJ2-3; TRBD2 aligns across 8 bases. The CDR3 contains 17 residues. Per the germline V gene, CDR1 is SEHNR and CDR2 is FQNEAQ (reference sequence). Germline trimming cut 1 base from V and 2 bases from J; bases unmatched to any gene: 8. CDR3 in DNA: TGTGCCAGCAGCTTAGGGGCCGGGACTAGGCCCACAGATACGCAGTATTTT. The encoded protein is CASSLGAGTRPTDTQYF.

In this sample, this clonotype turned up a few times. The chain employs TRBV4-2 and TRBJ2-1; D uncertain. Germline CDR1 is LGHNA and CDR2 is YNFKEQ. The V end lost 0 bases, the J end lost 8 bases, and 8 bases lay between the germline ends. This CDR3 spans 13 amino acids. The CDR3: CASSQDPGDEQFF. CDR3 nucleotide sequence: TGTGCCAGCAGCCAAGATCCCGGCGATGAGCAGTTCTTC.